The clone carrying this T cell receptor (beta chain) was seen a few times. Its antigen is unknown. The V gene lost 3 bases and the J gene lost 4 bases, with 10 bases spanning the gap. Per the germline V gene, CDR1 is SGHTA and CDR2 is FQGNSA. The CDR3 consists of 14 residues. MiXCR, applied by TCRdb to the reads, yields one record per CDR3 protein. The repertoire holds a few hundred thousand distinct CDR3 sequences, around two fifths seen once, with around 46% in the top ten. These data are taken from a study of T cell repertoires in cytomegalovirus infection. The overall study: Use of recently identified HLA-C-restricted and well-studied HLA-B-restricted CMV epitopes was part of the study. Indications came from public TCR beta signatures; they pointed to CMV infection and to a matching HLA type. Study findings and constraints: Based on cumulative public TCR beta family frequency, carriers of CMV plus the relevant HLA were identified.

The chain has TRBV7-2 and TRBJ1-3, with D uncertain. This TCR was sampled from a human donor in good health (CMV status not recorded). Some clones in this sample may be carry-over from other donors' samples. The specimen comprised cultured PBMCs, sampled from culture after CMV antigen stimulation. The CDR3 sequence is CASSFVVGGNTIYF. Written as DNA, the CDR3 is TGTGCCAGCAGCTTCGTCGTAGGGGGAAACACCATATATTTT.